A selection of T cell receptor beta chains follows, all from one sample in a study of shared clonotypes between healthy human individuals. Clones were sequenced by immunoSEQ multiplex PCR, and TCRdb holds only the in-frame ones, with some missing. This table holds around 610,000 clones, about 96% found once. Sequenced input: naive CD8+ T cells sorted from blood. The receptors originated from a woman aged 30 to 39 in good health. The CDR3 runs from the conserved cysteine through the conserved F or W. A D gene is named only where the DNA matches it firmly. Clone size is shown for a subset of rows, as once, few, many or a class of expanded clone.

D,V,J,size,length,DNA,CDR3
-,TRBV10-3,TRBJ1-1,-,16,TGTGCCATCAGTGGGGGGCAGGACTCGCTCAACACTGAAGCTTTCTTT,CAISGGQDSLNTEAFF
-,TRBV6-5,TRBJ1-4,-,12,TGTGCCAGCAGTTGGGGCGGGGGCATCCTGTTTTTT,CASSWGGGILFF
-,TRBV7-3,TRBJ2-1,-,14,TGTGCCAGCAGCTTCAGGGGTAGCGGGAATGAGCAGTTCTTC,CASSFRGSGNEQFF
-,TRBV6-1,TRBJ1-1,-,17,TGTGCCAGCAGTGAAGCGCTTCTCGCACAGGTTAACACTGAAGCTTTCTTT,CASSEALLAQVNTEAFF
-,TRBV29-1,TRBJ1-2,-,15,TGCAGCGTTGAAGAGTATAAGGGGGGCGACTATGGCTACACCTTC,CSVEEYKGGDYGYTF
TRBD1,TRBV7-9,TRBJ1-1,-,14,TGTGCCAGCAGCGGGGGACAGGGTTTAGCTGAAGCTTTCTTT,CASSGGQGLAEAFF
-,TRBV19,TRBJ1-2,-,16,TGTGCCAGTAGTTCGGACCAGAGCGCGTCTAACTATGGCTACACCTTC,CASSSDQSASNYGYTF
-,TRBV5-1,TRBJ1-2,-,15,TGCGCCAGCAGCCAGCTTAGGACGGGGTTCTATGGCTACACCTTC,CASSQLRTGFYGYTF
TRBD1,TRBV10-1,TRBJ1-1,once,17,TGCGCCAGCAGTGCCAGTCCCGGGACAGGTCTGAACACTGAAGCTTTCTTT,CASSASPGTGLNTEAFF
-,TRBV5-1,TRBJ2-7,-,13,TGCGCCAGCAGCCCAGGACAGCCCTACGAGCAGTACTTC,CASSPGQPYEQYF
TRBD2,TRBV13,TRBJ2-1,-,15,TGTGCCAGCAGTTCGGGACTAGCGGGAGGTAACGAGCAGTTCTTC,CASSSGLAGGNEQFF
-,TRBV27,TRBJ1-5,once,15,TGTGCCAGCAGTCCAGGCAGCTATAGCAATCAGCCCCAGCATTTT,CASSPGSYSNQPQHF
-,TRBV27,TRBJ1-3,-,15,TGTGCCAGCAGCACACAGGGATATTCCGGAAACACCATATATTTT,CASSTQGYSGNTIYF
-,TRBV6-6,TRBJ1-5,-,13,TGTGCCAGCAGTTACTTAACGGGGCAGCCCCAGCATTTT,CASSYLTGQPQHF
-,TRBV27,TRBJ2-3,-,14,TGTGCCAGCAGTTTATTACGGGGAGGAGATACGCAGTATTTT,CASSLLRGGDTQYF
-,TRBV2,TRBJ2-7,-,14,TGTGCCAGCAGAACACCCAGGGAAAACTACGAGCAGTACTTC,CASRTPRENYEQYF